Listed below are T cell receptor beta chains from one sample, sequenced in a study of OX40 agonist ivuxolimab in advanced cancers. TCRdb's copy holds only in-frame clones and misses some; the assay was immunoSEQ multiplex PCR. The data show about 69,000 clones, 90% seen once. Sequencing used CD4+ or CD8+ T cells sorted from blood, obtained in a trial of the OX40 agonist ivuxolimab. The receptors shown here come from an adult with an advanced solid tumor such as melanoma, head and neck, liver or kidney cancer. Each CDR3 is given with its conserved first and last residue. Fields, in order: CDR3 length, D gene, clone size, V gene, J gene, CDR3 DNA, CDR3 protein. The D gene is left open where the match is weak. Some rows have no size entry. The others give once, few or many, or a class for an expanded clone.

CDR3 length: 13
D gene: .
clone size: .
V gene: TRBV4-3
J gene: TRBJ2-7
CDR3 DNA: TGCGCCAGCAGCCAAGAAACGGGGTACGAGCAGTACTTC
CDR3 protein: CASSQETGYEQYF

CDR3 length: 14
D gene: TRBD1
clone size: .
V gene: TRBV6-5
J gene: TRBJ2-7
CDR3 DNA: TGTGCCAGCAGTCGACAGGGGATCGCCTACGAGCAGTACTTC
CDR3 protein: CASSRQGIAYEQYF

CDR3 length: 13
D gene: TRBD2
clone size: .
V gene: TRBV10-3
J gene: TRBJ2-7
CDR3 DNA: TGTGCCCCAGGACTAGCGGGAGCTGGCGAGCAGTACTTC
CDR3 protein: CAPGLAGAGEQYF

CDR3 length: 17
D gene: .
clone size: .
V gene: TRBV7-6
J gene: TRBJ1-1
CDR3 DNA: TGTGCCAGCAGCTTATTGGGGGCCGGACCGGGAACCACTGAAGCTTTCTTT
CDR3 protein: CASSLLGAGPGTTEAFF

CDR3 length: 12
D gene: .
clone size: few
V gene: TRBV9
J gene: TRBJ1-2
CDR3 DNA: TGTGCCAGCGGGTCGGATAACTATGGCTACACCTTC
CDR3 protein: CASGSDNYGYTF

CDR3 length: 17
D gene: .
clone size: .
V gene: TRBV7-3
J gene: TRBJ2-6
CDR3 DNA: TGTGCCAGCAGCTTAACGAGGAGAAGCTCTGGGGCCAACGTCCTGACTTTC
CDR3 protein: CASSLTRRSSGANVLTF

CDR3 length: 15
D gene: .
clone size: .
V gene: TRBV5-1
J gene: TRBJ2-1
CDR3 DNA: TGCGCCAGCAGCTTGAGTTTAGCGGTTAGGAATGAGCAGTTCTTC
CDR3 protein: CASSLSLAVRNEQFF

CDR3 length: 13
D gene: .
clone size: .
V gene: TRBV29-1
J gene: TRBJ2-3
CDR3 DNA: TGCAGCGTTGGAGCCCGGTCCGCAGATACGCAGTATTTT
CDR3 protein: CSVGARSADTQYF

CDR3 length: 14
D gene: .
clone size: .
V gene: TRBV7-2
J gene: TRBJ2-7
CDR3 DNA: TGTGCCAGCAGCTTAGCTTTCAGGGTCAACGAGCAGTACTTC
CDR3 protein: CASSLAFRVNEQYF

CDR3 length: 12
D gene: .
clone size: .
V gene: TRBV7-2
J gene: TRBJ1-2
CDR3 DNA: TGTGCCAGCAGCCTAGTAAACTATGGCTACACCTTC
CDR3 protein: CASSLVNYGYTF

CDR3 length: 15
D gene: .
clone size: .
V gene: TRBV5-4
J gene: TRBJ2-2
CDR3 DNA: TGTGCCAGCAGCCCCTTGGGAGGGGGACTCGGGGAGCTGTTTTTT
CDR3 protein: CASSPLGGGLGELFF

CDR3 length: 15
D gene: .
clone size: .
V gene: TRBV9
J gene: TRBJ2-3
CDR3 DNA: TGTGCCAGCAGCACCCGGGGAAGGGACCCAGATACGCAGTATTTT
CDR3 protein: CASSTRGRDPDTQYF

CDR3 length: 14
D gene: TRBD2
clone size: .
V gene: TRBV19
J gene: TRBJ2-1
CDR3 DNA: TGTGCCAGTAGTATTTCTAGCGGGACCAATGAGCAGTTCTTC
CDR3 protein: CASSISSGTNEQFF

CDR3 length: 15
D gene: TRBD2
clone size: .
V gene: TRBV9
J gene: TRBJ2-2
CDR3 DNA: TGTGCCAGCAGCGTAGGACTAGCGGGGACCGGGGAGCTGTTTTTT
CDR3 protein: CASSVGLAGTGELFF

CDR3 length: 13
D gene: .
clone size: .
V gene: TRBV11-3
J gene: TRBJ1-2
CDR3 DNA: TGTGCCAGCAGCTTAGAGCCGACCCATGGCTACACCTTC
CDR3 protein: CASSLEPTHGYTF

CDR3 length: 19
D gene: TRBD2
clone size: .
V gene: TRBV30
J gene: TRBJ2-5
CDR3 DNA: TGTGCCTGGAGTGTAAGGAAGGGATCGGCGGGAGGGTACCAAGAGACCCAGTACTTC
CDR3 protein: CAWSVRKGSAGGYQETQYF

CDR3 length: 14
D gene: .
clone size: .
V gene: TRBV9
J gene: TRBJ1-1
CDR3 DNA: TGTGCCAGCAGCGTATCGGACAAGAACACTGAAGCTTTCTTT
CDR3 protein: CASSVSDKNTEAFF

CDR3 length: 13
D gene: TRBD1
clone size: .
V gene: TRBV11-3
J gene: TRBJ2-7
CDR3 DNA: TGTGCCAGCAGCTACGGACAGGGTTACGAGCAGTACTTC
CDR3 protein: CASSYGQGYEQYF

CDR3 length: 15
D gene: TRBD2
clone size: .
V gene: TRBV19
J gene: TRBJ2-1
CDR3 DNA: TGTGCCAGTAGTATAGATAGTTGGACTAGCAATGAGCAGTTCTTC
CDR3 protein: CASSIDSWTSNEQFF

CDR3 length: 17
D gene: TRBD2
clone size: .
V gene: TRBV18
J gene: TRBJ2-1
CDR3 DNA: TGTGCCAGCTCACCACCTAGCGGGAGGGCCGGGTACAATGAGCAGTTCTTC
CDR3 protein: CASSPPSGRAGYNEQFF

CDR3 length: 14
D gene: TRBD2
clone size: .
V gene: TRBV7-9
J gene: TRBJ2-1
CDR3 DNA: TGTGCCAGCAGCCGGCGGGGGACCTACAATGAGCAGTTCTTC
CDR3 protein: CASSRRGTYNEQFF

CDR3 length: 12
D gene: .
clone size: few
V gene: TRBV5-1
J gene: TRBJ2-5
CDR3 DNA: TGCGCCAGCAGTTTCGATCAGCAGACCCAGTACTTC
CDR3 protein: CASSFDQQTQYF

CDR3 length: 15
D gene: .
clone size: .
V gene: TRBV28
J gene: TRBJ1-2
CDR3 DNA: TGTGCCAGCAGTTTATTAATAACAGAAGACTATGGCTACACCTTC
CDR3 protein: CASSLLITEDYGYTF

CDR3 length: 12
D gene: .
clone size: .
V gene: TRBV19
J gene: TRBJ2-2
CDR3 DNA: TGTGCCAGTAGTATTAGAACCGGGGAGCTGTTTTTT
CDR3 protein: CASSIRTGELFF

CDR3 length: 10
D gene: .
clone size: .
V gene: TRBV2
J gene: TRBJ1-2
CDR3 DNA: TGTGCCAGCAGCGGACATGGCTACACCTTC
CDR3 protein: CASSGHGYTF

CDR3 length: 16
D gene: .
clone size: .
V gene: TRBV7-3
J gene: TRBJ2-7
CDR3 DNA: TGTGCCAGCAGCTCATTAGTGGGAGTCCTCTCCTACGAGCAGTACTTC
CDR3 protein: CASSSLVGVLSYEQYF

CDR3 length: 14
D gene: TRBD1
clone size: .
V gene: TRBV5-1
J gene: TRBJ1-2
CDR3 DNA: TGCGCCAGCAGCGTGGGACAGGGGACTGATGGCTACACCTTC
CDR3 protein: CASSVGQGTDGYTF

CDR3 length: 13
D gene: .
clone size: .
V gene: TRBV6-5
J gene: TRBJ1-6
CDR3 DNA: TGTGCCAGCAGTGCCTCCTTTAATTCACCCCTCCACTTT
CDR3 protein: CASSASFNSPLHF

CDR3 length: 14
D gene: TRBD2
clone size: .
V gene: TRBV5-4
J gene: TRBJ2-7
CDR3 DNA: TGTGCCAGCAGCCCGACTAGCGGCTCCTACGAGCAGTACTTC
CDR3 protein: CASSPTSGSYEQYF

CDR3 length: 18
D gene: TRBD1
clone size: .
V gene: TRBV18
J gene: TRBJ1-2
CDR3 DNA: TGTGCCAGCTCACCACGTACCACAGGGGGCGAGCCGAGCTATGGCTACACCTTC
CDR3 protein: CASSPRTTGGEPSYGYTF

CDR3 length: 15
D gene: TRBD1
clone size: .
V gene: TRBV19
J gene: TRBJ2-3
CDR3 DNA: TGTGCCAGTAGTAAACCAGGGGGAGGCACAGATACGCAGTATTTT
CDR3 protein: CASSKPGGGTDTQYF

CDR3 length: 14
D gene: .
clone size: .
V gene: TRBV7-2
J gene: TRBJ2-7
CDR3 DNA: TGTGCCAGCAGCAAAGTATCGAGCTCCTACGAGCAGTACTTC
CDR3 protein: CASSKVSSSYEQYF

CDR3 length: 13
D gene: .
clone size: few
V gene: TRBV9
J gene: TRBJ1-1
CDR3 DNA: TGTGCCAGCAGCGTAATGGGGAACACTGAAGCTTTCTTT
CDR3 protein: CASSVMGNTEAFF

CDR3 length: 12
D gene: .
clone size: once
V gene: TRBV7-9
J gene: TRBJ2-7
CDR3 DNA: TGTGCCAGCAGCGATGGGGCCTACGAGCAGTACTTC
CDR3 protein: CASSDGAYEQYF

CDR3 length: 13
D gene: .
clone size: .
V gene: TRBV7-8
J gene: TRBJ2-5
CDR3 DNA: TGTGCCAGCAGCTTAGGACCCGGGGAGACCCAGTACTTC
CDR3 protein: CASSLGPGETQYF

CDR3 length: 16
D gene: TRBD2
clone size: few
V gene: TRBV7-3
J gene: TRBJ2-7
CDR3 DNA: TGTGCCAGCAGCTTAACGGCTAGCGGGAGCTCCTACGAGCAGTACTTC
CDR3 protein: CASSLTASGSSYEQYF

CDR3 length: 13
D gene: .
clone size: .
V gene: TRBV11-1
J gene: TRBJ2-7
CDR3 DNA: TGTGCCAGCAGCCTCCAATTAGGCTACGAGCAGTACTTC
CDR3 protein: CASSLQLGYEQYF

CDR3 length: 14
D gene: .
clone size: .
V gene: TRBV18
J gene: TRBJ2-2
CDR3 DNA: TGTGCCAGCTCACCAGACACGAACACCGGGGAGCTGTTTTTT
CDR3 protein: CASSPDTNTGELFF

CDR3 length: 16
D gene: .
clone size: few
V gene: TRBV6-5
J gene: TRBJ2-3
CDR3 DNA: TGTGCCAGCAGTTACTCGATGCGGAGCCTCACAGATACGCAGTATTTT
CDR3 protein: CASSYSMRSLTDTQYF

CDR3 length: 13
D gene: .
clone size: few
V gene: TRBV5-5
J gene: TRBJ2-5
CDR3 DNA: TGTGCCAGCAGCTTGGCCCCCCAAGAGACCCAGTACTTC
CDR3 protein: CASSLAPQETQYF

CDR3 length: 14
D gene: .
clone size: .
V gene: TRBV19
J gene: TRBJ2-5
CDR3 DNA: TGTGCCAGTAGTATAGCGGGGCTGGGGAAGACCCAGTACTTC
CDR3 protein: CASSIAGLGKTQYF

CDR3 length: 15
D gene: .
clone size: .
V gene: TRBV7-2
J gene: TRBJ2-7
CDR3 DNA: TGTGCCAGCAGCTTGAGGGGAGCAGGGCCAATCGAGCAGTACTTC
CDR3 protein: CASSLRGAGPIEQYF

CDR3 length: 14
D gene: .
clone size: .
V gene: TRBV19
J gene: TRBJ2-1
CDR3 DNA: TGTGCCAGTAGTCGGGAGTCAGCCTACAATGAGCAGTTCTTC
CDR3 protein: CASSRESAYNEQFF

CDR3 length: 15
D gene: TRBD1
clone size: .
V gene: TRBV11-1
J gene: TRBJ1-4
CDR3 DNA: TGTGCCAGCAGCTCGGGACAGAGCGAGAATGAAAAACTGTTTTTT
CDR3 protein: CASSSGQSENEKLFF

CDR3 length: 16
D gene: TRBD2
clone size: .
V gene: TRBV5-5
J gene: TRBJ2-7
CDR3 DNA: TGTGCCAGCAGCGTCACTAGCGGGAGGGTCCCTAGCGAGCAGTACTTC
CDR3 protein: CASSVTSGRVPSEQYF

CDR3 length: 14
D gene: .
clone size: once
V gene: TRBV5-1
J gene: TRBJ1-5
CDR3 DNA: TGCGCCAGCAGCTTCAACGGGGGGGATCAGCCCCAGCATTTT
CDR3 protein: CASSFNGGDQPQHF